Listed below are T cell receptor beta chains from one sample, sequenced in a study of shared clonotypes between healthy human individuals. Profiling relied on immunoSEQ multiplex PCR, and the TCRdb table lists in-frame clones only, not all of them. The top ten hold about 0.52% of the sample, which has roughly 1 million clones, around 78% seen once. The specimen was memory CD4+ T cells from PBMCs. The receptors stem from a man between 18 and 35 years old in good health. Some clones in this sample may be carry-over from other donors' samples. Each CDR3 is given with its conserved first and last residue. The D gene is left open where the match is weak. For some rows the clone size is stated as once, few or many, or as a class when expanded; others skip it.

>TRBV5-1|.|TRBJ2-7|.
CASSSGDIYEQYF
TGCGCCAGCAGCTCGGGAGATATCTACGAGCAGTACTTC
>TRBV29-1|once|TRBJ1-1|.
CSVASGRGNTEAFF
TGCAGCGTTGCATCCGGTCGAGGTAACACTGAAGCTTTCTTT
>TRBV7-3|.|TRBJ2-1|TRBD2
CASSKLAGGNNEQFF
TGTGCCAGCAGCAAATTAGCGGGAGGGAACAATGAGCAGTTCTTC
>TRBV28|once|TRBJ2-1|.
CASSLWTGGNEQFF
TGTGCCAGCAGTTTATGGACAGGAGGCAATGAGCAGTTCTTC
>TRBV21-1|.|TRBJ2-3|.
CASSKPTSGPDTQYF
TGTGCCAGCAGCAAACCGACTAGCGGGCCGGATACGCAGTATTTT
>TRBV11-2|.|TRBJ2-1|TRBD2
CASSLEGRAYNEQFF
TGTGCCAGCAGCTTGGAGGGGAGGGCCTACAATGAGCAGTTCTTC
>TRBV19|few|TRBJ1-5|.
CASTRAGLSNQPQHF
TGTGCCAGTACACGGGCTGGTTTGAGCAATCAGCCCCAGCATTTT
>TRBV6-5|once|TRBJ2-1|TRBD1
CASSYGTGAYNEQFF
TGTGCCAGCAGTTACGGGACAGGGGCCTACAATGAGCAGTTCTTC
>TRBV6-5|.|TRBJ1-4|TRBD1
CASSRTGGSEKLFF
TGTGCCAGCAGTAGAACAGGGGGCTCTGAAAAACTGTTTTTT
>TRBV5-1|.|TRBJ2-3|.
CASSLGGIEDTQYF
TGCGCCAGCAGCTTGGGAGGGATCGAAGATACGCAGTATTTT
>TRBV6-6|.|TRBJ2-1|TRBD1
CASSYDRGAYNEQFF
TGTGCCAGCAGTTACGACAGGGGCGCCTACAATGAGCAGTTCTTC
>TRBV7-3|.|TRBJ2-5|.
CASSLNAVRGETQYF
TGTGCCAGCAGCTTAAACGCGGTTAGAGGGGAGACCCAGTACTTC
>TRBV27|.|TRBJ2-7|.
CASLPRAVPQRWGESYEQYF
TGTGCCAGCCTGCCAAGGGCAGTCCCCCAGCGTTGGGGTGAATCCTACGAGCAGTACTTC
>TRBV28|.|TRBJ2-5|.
CASSLGARRIQETQYF
TGTGCCAGCAGTTTAGGAGCGCGCCGGATCCAAGAGACCCAGTACTTC
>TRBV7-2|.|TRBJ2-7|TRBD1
CASSSRTGPYEQYF
TGTGCCAGCAGCTCCCGGACAGGGCCCTACGAGCAGTACTTC
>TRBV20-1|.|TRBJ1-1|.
CSASRSTEAFF
TGCAGTGCTAGTAGGAGCACTGAAGCTTTCTTT
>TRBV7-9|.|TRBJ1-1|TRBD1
CASSRQGVNTEAFF
TGTGCCAGCAGCCGACAGGGCGTGAACACTGAAGCTTTCTTT
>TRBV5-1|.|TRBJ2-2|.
CASSLVTSRGTGELFF
TGCGCCAGCAGCTTGGTCACATCCAGGGGCACCGGGGAGCTGTTTTTT
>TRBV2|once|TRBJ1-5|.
CASTDNSNQPQHF
TGTGCCAGCACGGATAACAGCAATCAGCCCCAGCATTTT
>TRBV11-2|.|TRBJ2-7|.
CASSLVRGVNEQYF
TGTGCCAGCAGCTTAGTCAGGGGAGTGAACGAGCAGTACTTC
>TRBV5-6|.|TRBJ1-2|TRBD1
CASSSRDRGLYGYTF
TGTGCCAGCAGCTCCCGGGACAGGGGGCTCTATGGCTACACCTTC
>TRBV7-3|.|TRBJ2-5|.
CASSLTTLRGETQYF
TGTGCCAGCAGCTTAACGACCCTCCGAGGGGAGACCCAGTACTTC
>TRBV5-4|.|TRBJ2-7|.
CASSLGGGQATYEQYF
TGTGCCAGCAGCTTGGGGGGAGGACAGGCCACCTACGAGCAGTACTTC
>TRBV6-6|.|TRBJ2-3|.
CASSYPATGARDTQYF
TGTGCCAGCAGTTATCCTGCCACCGGGGCCAGGGATACGCAGTATTTT
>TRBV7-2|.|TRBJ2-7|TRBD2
CASSLGGRGGEQYF
TGTGCCAGCAGCTTAGGTGGGAGGGGCGGCGAGCAGTACTTC
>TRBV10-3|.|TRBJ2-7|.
CAISEAKSSYEQYF
TGTGCCATCAGTGAGGCTAAAAGCTCCTACGAGCAGTACTTC
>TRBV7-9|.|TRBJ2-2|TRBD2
CASSLAFAREWNTGELFF
TGTGCCAGCAGCTTAGCGTTCGCGCGGGAGTGGAACACCGGGGAGCTGTTTTTT
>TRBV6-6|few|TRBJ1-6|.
CASSQRQLNNSPLHF
TGTGCCAGCAGTCAAAGACAGCTAAATAATTCACCCCTCCACTTT
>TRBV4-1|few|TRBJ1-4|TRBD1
CASSQALSGTGSITNEKLFF
TGCGCCAGCAGCCAAGCTCTTTCCGGGACAGGGTCAATAACTAATGAAAAACTGTTTTTT
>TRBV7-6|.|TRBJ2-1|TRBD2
CASSPSGGSDEQFF
TGTGCCAGCAGCCCCTCTGGCGGGAGCGATGAGCAGTTCTTC
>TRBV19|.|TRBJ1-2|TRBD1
CASSLTQGGNKGYTF
TGTGCCAGTAGTCTCACCCAGGGGGGGAACAAGGGCTACACCTTC
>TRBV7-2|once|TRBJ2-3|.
CASSPPGLRRDTQYF
TGTGCCAGCAGTCCGCCCGGACTCCGGAGGGATACGCAGTATTTT
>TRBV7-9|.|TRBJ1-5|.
CASSLSGPQHF
TGTGCCAGCAGCCTCTCGGGGCCCCAGCATTTT
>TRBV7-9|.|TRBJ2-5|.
CASSRLREAQETQYF
TGTGCCAGCAGCCGACTGAGGGAGGCCCAAGAGACCCAGTACTTC
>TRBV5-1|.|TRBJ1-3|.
CASSSTTGGNTIYF
TGCGCCAGCAGCTCTACAACGGGAGGAAACACCATATATTTT
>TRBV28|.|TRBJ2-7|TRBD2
CASTLGLAGSYEQYF
TGTGCCAGCACCTTAGGGCTAGCGGGTTCCTACGAGCAGTACTTC
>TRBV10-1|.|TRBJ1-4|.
CASSEEAGEKLFF
TGCGCCAGCAGTGAGGAAGCGGGTGAAAAACTGTTTTTT
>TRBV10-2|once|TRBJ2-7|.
CASSESSRVQNEQYF
TGCGCCAGCAGTGAGTCGTCTAGAGTGCAAAACGAGCAGTACTTC
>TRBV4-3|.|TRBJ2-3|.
CASSQDIRTGTDTQYF
TGCGCCAGCAGCCAAGATATAAGGACAGGCACAGATACGCAGTATTTT
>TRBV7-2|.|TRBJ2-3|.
CASSKGADTQYF
TGTGCCAGCAGCAAGGGGGCAGATACGCAGTATTTT
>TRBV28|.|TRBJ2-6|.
CASNGVPGANVLTF
TGTGCCAGCAACGGGGTACCTGGGGCCAACGTCCTGACTTTC
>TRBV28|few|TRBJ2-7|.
CASSLAGREQYF
TGTGCCAGCAGTTTGGCGGGGCGGGAGCAGTACTTC
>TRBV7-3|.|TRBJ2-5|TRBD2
CASSCPRGLAGDETQYF
TGTGCCAGCAGCTGCCCGAGGGGACTAGCGGGAGATGAGACCCAGTACTTC
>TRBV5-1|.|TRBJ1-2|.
CASAPGGASGYTF
TGCGCCAGCGCACCCGGGGGGGCCTCTGGCTACACCTTC
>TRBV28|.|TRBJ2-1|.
CASSSTGSSSYNEQFF
TGTGCCAGCAGCAGTACCGGGTCCAGCTCCTACAATGAGCAGTTCTTC
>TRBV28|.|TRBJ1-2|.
CASTSLAVNYGYTF
TGTGCCAGCACCTCACTCGCGGTTAACTATGGCTACACCTTC
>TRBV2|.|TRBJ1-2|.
CATLPDGVGGYTF
TGTGCCACACTCCCCGACGGGGTCGGAGGCTACACCTTC
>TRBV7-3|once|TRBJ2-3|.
CASSLGAATDTQYF
TGTGCCAGCAGCTTAGGGGCAGCCACAGATACGCAGTATTTT
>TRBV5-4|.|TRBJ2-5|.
CASSLGPLGGRGVETQYF
TGTGCCAGCAGCTTGGGGCCCCTGGGGGGCCGGGGGGTAGAGACCCAGTACTTC
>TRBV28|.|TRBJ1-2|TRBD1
CASGQGGSYGYTF
TGTGCCAGCGGACAGGGGGGAAGCTATGGCTACACCTTC
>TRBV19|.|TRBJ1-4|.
CASSRGTTNEKLFF
TGTGCCAGTAGTAGAGGGACAACTAATGAAAAACTGTTTTTT
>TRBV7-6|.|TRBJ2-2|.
CASSLARRSTGELFF
TGTGCCAGCAGCTTAGCGAGGCGGTCCACCGGGGAGCTGTTTTTT
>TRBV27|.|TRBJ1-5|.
CASSSTAGARGNQPQHF
TGTGCCAGCAGTTCGACAGCCGGCGCAAGAGGGAATCAGCCCCAGCATTTT
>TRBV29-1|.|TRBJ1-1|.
CSVEGTGGTEAFF
TGCAGCGTTGAAGGGACGGGCGGGACTGAAGCTTTCTTT
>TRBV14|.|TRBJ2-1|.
CASSQEIGAVSYNEQFF
TGTGCCAGCAGCCAAGAAATAGGGGCCGTCTCCTACAATGAGCAGTTCTTC